The 27 T cell receptor beta chains reported below all come from one sample, sequenced in a study of shared clonotypes between healthy human individuals. Method: immunoSEQ multiplex PCR; TCRdb's copy keeps in-frame clones and lacks some. The table records over a million clones, 70% to 80% of them present only once. The sequenced sample consisted of memory CD4+ T cells from PBMCs. Subset in this sample: CD45RA-negative fraction. The receptors shown here come from a man between 18 and 35 years old in good health. Some clones in this sample may be carry-over from other donors' samples.

The chain combines TRBV2 with TRBJ2-1; 11 bases map to TRBD2. Germline V CDR1 and CDR2: SNHLY, FYNNEI. J lost 1 base, V lost 5 bases, and 1 base had no gene match. This CDR3 comprises 15 residues. This chain's CDR3 is CASSSSGRSYNEQFF. The DNA of the CDR3 is TGTGCCAGCAGTTCTAGCGGGAGGTCCTACAATGAGCAGTTCTTC.

This sequence joins TRBV7-3 and TRBJ2-3; D not resolved. Trimming pared 1 base from V and 3 bases from J, leaving 5 bases between. CDR1 SGHTA and CDR2 FQGTGA come from the germline V gene. The CDR3 contains 13 residues. As DNA, the CDR3 is TGTGCCAGCAGCTTAAAGGTGACAGATACGCAGTATTTT. This sequence encodes CASSLKVTDTQYF.

This chain links TRBV7-2 with TRBJ2-4; D is uncertain. The length of the CDR3 is 17 residues. Germline-derived CDR1 and CDR2 are SGHTA and FQGNSA. V was pared by 0 bases and J by 0 bases, with 12 bases between. The CDR3 sequence: CASSLAATPIAKNIQYF. CDR3 sequence (DNA): TGTGCCAGCAGCTTAGCGGCAACCCCGATAGCCAAAAACATTCAGTACTTC.

The rearrangement uses TRBV13 and TRBJ2-3; 7 bases map to TRBD1. Germline CDR1 and CDR2: PRHDT and FYEKMQ (reference sequence). With 2 bases clipped from V and 3 bases from J, the junction kept 14 bases outside the gene matches. The CDR3 has 18 amino acids. The CDR3 reads CASSLRSRGHYRTDTQYF. The CDR3 DNA reads as TGTGCCAGCAGCTTAAGATCAAGGGGGCATTATAGGACAGATACGCAGTATTTT.

The chain links TRBV6-4 to TRBJ1-1; TRBD1 might be the D (5 bases). V lost 2 bases to trimming and J lost 1 base, with 29 bases between them. In germline, CDR1 is MRHNA, CDR2 SNTAGT. CDR3 length equals 21 residues. This chain's CDR3 is CASSDPPWEGGTPGGNTEAFF. CDR3 nucleotides: TGTGCCAGCAGTGACCCCCCCTGGGAGGGTGGCACTCCCGGGGGGAACACTGAAGCTTTCTTT.

This clone was seen a few times. This sequence joins TRBV6-5 and TRBJ2-7, with 10 bases fitting TRBD1. Germline V CDR1 and CDR2: MNHEY, SVGAGI. Unmatched junction bases numbered 7, after V lost 4 bases and J lost 10 bases. This CDR3 spans 13 amino acids. For the CDR3, the DNA is TGTGCCAGCAGTTCGGGACAGGGGCGGCAACAGTACTTC. Translation gives CASSSGQGRQQYF.

At least ten counts were recorded for this clone. V is TRBV2 and J is TRBJ2-5; 13 nucleotides match TRBD2. This CDR3 comprises 15 residues. With V trimmed by 4 bases and J by 2 bases, 1 base remained unmatched. CDR1 is SNHLY and CDR2 is FYNNEI in the germline V gene. For the CDR3, the DNA is TGTGCCAGCAGTGCGGGACTAGCGGGACAAGAGACCCAGTACTTC. This translates into CASSAGLAGQETQYF.

The V gene is TRBV19, the J gene TRBJ1-4, with TRBD1 matching over 10 bases. This CDR3 has 14 residues. Germline loops: CDR1 LNHDA, CDR2 SQIVND (reference sequence). Germline trimming cut 3 bases from V and 7 bases from J; bases unmatched to any gene: 2. The CDR3, as DNA: TGTGCCAGTAGTATTTGGGACAGGGGTGAAAAACTGTTTTTT. Translated, it gives CASSIWDRGEKLFF.

This chain connects TRBV5-4 to TRBJ2-2; the D is unclear. The CDR3 spans 15 residues. V was cut by 0 bases and J by 0 bases, with 6 bases left in between. The germline CDR1 and CDR2 sequences are SGHNT and YYREEE (reference sequence). The CDR3 DNA sequence: TGTGCCAGCAGCTTGGCTGGGTCGAACACCGGGGAGCTGTTTTTT. It specifies CASSLAGSNTGELFF.

This sequence joins TRBV19 and TRBJ2-7; TRBD1 matches at 8 bases. The V gene's germline CDR1 is LNHDA and CDR2 SQIVND (reference sequence). CDR3 length: 16 amino acids. Trimming removed 3 bases from V and 2 bases from J; junction bases left unmatched: 9. Written as DNA, the CDR3 is TGTGCCAGTAGTATTGGCGGACAGGGCTGGGCCTACGAGCAGTACTTC. Residues: CASSIGGQGWAYEQYF.

J is TRBJ1-2 and V is TRBV19, with D tentatively TRBD1 (5 bases). The V end lost 7 bases, the J end lost 1 base, and 13 bases lay between the germline ends. CDR3 size: 14 residues. Germline V gives CDR1 LNHDA, CDR2 SQIVND (reference sequence). Written as DNA, the CDR3 is TGTGCCAGTAAAAGAGGGCAGGGTAACTATGGCTACACCTTC. This sequence encodes CASKRGQGNYGYTF.

V is TRBV4-2 and J is TRBJ1-4; TRBD1 matches at 10 bases. The CDR3 contains 17 residues. The germline gives CDR1 LGHNA, CDR2 YNFKEQ. Losses at the gene ends were 2 bases for V and 10 bases for J; bases not matched to a gene: 13. CDR3 in amino acids: CASSQPQGGQGLVKLFF. The CDR3 bases are TGTGCCAGCAGCCAACCACAAGGGGGACAGGGGTTAGTAAAACTGTTTTTT.

J is TRBJ1-1 and V is TRBV6-5; 9 nucleotides align to TRBD1. J was trimmed by 8 bases and V by 2 bases; bases with no gene match: 3. Germline V CDR1 and CDR2: MNHEY, SVGAGI. This CDR3 spans 13 amino acids. CDR3 sequence (DNA): TGTGCCAGCAGTTACCTAGGACAGGGGGAAGCTTTCTTT. Translated, it gives CASSYLGQGEAFF.

This chain joins TRBV10-3 and TRBJ1-5, with 7 bases fitting TRBD1. Germline CDR1 is ENHRY and CDR2 is SYGVKD. The ends lost 1 base at V and 0 bases at J; junction bases unmatched: 12. This CDR3 has 19 amino acids. CDR3: CAISEFRQGPSSSNQPQHF. The CDR3 DNA reads TGTGCCATCAGTGAGTTCCGACAGGGCCCTTCCTCTAGCAATCAGCCCCAGCATTTT.

The rearrangement joins TRBV7-9 to TRBJ2-1, with 11 bases that match TRBD2. Trimming removed 1 base from V and 14 bases from J; junction bases left unmatched: 1. Germline CDR1 SEHNR, CDR2 FQNEAQ (reference sequence). This CDR3 spans 12 amino acids. The CDR3 DNA is TGTGCCAGCAGCTTAGAGACTAGCGGGAAGTTCTTC. Encoded protein: CASSLETSGKFF.

The rearrangement joins TRBV5-1 to TRBJ2-7; 11 nucleotides agree with TRBD2. The V gene end was trimmed by 7 bases and the J gene end by 3 bases; junction bases not matched to a gene: 9. Germline V lookup: CDR1 SGHRS, CDR2 YFSETQ. The CDR3 runs to 15 residues. CDR3 residues: CASRPQLAGGYEQYF. The CDR3 nucleotides are TGCGCCAGCCGTCCCCAGCTAGCGGGAGGCTACGAGCAGTACTTC.

The chain is built from TRBV7-2 and TRBJ1-2; the match to TRBD1 covers 8 bases. The CDR3 spans 14 residues. The V segment lost 5 bases and the J segment 2 bases; nucleotides outside the gene matches: 4. Looked up from germline, CDR1 is SGHTA and CDR2 is FQGNSA. The CDR3 coding sequence is TGTGCCAGCAGCCGACAGGGGTTGAACTATGGCTACACCTTC. Its protein product is CASSRQGLNYGYTF.

This chain uses TRBV5-1 with TRBJ2-5; 10 positions agree with TRBD2. V trimming: 3 bases; J trimming: 3 bases; junction bases outside the gene matches: 2. The CDR3 extends over 14 amino acids. Germline values: CDR1 SGHRS, CDR2 YFSETQ. CDR3 nucleotides: TGCGCCAGCAGCTCTACTAGCGGGGAAGAGACCCAGTACTTC. This codes for CASSSTSGEETQYF.

The genes are TRBV6-6 and TRBJ2-7; unclear D gene. The ends were cut back, 0 bases at V and 6 bases at J, with 6 bases in the middle. Germline CDR1 MNHNY, CDR2 SVGAGI (reference sequence). The CDR3 has 12 amino acids. CDR3 sequence (DNA): TGTGCCAGCAGTTACTCCACTGTCGAGCAGTACTTC. This sequence encodes CASSYSTVEQYF.

The V gene is TRBV11-2, the J gene TRBJ2-5, with D perhaps TRBD1 (5 bases). Germline assignment: CDR1 SGHAT and CDR2 FQNNGV. CDR3 length: 16 residues. V dropped 3 bases and J dropped 0 bases, with 14 bases sitting between them. CDR3 sequence reads: CASSFRTGRDQETQYF. The CDR3 nucleotides are TGTGCCAGCAGCTTTAGAACAGGAAGGGACCAAGAGACCCAGTACTTC.

The gene calls are TRBV7-2 and TRBJ2-5, with D perhaps matching TRBD1 (6 bases). This CDR3 region has 14 residues. Germline V gives CDR1 SGHTA, CDR2 FQGNSA. Deletions cut 5 bases from V and 2 bases from J, with 12 bases between. The chain's CDR3 is CASSLQGPQETQYF. DNA for the CDR3: TGTGCCAGCAGCCTACAGGGACCACAAGAGACCCAGTACTTC.

Of note for this clone: It differs at one base from a far larger clone, so likely a read error. The chain is built from TRBV6-1 and TRBJ2-1; D ambiguous. CDR1 is MNHNS and CDR2 is SASEGT in the germline V gene. This CDR3 is built from 15 residues. The CDR3: CASSSHFRSYNGQFF. CDR3 coding DNA: TGTGCCAGCAGTAGCCACTTCCGCTCCTACAATGGGCAGTTCTTC.

V usage is TRBV2 and J usage is TRBJ2-5; D is possibly TRBD1 (6 bases). In germline, CDR1 is SNHLY, CDR2 FYNNEI. This CDR3 has 14 residues. Trimming stripped 7 bases from V and 1 base from J, with 13 bases between. DNA for the CDR3: TGTGCCAGCAAGACAGGTTCTACCCAAGAGACCCAGTACTTC. Protein sequence: CASKTGSTQETQYF. Combining the CDR3 with reference TRBV2 and TRBJ2-5 gives the whole variable domain EPEVTQTPSHQVTQMGQEVILRCVPISNHLYFYWYRQILGQKVEFLVSFYNNEISEKSEIFDDQFSVERPDGSNFTLKIRSTKLEDSAMYFCASKTGSTQETQYFGPGTRLLVL.

The chain employs TRBV27 and TRBJ2-2; D unclear. Trimming took 5 bases from V and 3 from J, leaving 4 bases between them. Germline loops: CDR1 MNHEY, CDR2 SMNVEV (reference sequence). The CDR3 extends over 12 amino acids. In DNA, the CDR3 is TGTGCCAGCAGTCCCTACACCGGGGAGCTGTTTTTT. This encodes CASSPYTGELFF.

The chain combines TRBV6-1 with TRBJ2-7, with 7 bases matching TRBD2. The CDR3 spans 15 residues. Trimming cost V 7 bases and J 3 bases; bases outside gene matches: 12. Germline CDR1 MNHNS, CDR2 SASEGT. CDR3: CASTLGRGDYYEQYF. CDR3 coding DNA: TGTGCCAGCACCCTAGGGAGGGGCGACTACTACGAGCAGTACTTC.

The chain uses TRBV2 and TRBJ2-7; 9 bases are shared with TRBD2. The CDR3 sequence is 13 residues long. Germline V gene lookup returns CDR1 SNHLY and CDR2 FYNNEI. Germline trimming cut 3 bases from V and 5 bases from J; bases unmatched to any gene: 2. The CDR3 region is CASSDGLANEQYF. CDR3 DNA sequence: TGTGCCAGCAGTGATGGACTAGCGAACGAGCAGTACTTC.

The J gene is TRBJ1-2, the V gene TRBV6-1; 11 nucleotides agree with TRBD1. The CDR3 has 15 residues. The germline gives CDR1 MNHNS, CDR2 SASEGT. V trimming: 5 bases; J trimming: 6 bases; junction bases outside the gene matches: 8. The CDR3 is CASSQRMGQGDGYTF. The CDR3 DNA reads as TGTGCCAGCAGTCAAAGAATGGGACAGGGGGATGGCTACACCTTC.